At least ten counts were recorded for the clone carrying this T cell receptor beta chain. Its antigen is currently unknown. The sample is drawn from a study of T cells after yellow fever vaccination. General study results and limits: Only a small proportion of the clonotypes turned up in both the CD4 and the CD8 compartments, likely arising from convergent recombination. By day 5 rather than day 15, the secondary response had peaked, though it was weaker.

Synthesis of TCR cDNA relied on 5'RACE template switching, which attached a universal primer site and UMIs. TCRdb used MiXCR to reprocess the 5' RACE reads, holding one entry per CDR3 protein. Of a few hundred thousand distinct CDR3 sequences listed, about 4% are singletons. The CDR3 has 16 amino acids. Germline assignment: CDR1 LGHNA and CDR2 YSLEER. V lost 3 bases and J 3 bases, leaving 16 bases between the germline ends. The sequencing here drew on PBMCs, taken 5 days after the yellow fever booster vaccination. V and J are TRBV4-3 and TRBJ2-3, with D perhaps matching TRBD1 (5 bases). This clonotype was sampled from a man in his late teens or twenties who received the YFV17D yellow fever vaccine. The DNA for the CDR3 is TGCGCCAGCAGCCAGTTCGCTAGGGGCCGGACAGATACGCAGTATTTT. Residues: CASSQFARGRTDTQYF.